The 25 T cell receptor beta chains presented below share a single source sample, sequenced in a study of breast tumors, draining lymph nodes, adjacent tissues. Each CDR3 protein is one row after TCRdb ran MiXCR on the multiplex PCR reads. In the table there are approximately 11,000 distinct CDR3 sequences, less than 60% of which are singletons. Sequenced material: breast tumor tissue. Every receptor here comes from a female donor with breast cancer. Some clones in this sample may be carry-over from other donors' samples.

This clonotype was seen more than once but under ten times. The CDR3 bases are TGTGCCAGTAGTACCCACCGGACCCGGACAGGGGGTACGCAGTATTTT. This codes for CASSTHRTRTGGTQYF. The rearrangement uses TRBV19 and TRBJ2-3, with 10 positions matching TRBD1. The CDR3 spans 16 residues. From germline, CDR1 is LNHDA and CDR2 SQIVND (reference sequence). V lost 4 bases to trimming and J lost 8 bases; unmatched junction nucleotides: 12.

The genes are TRBV20-1 and TRBJ1-3; D is perhaps TRBD1 (5 bases). The germline gives CDR1 DFQATT, CDR2 SNEGSKA (reference sequence). This CDR3 has 16 residues. The V end lost 0 bases, the J end lost 4 bases, and 16 bases lay between the germline ends. The CDR3 DNA sequence: TGCAGTGCTAGAGATGCGCCAGGGTTGAGAGGAAACACCATATATTTT. It is translated as CSARDAPGLRGNTIYF.

The chain employs TRBV20-1 and TRBJ2-3; 12 bases match TRBD1. The germline gives CDR1 DFQATT, CDR2 SNEGSKA (reference sequence). J gave up 3 bases and V 5 bases, and 3 bases lay outside the gene matches. This CDR3 has 14 amino acids. The CDR3 reads CSASGQGATDTQYF. In DNA form, the CDR3 reads TGCAGTGCTTCGGGACAGGGGGCTACAGATACGCAGTATTTT.

This clonotype was detected only a few times. The V and J genes are TRBV5-8 and TRBJ1-6, with 11 positions matching TRBD1. Germline CDR1 reads SGHTS; CDR2 reads YDEGEE. The CDR3 has 15 amino acids. V gave up 4 bases and J gave up 7 bases; unmatched junction bases: 4. The chain's CDR3 is CASSRTGGMNSPLHF. The CDR3 DNA sequence: TGTGCCAGCAGCAGGACAGGGGGCATGAATTCACCCCTCCACTTT.

By sample share, this clonotype is medium-sized. The chain uses TRBV6-6 and TRBJ2-7, with a tentative D call TRBD1 (6 bases). The CDR3 contains 12 residues. The V gene's germline CDR1 is MNHNY and CDR2 SVGAGI (reference sequence). Trimming stripped 8 bases from V and 5 bases from J, with 13 bases between. The CDR3 DNA follows: TGTGCCAGCGCCCACCAGGGGAACGAGCAGTACTTC. It codes for CASAHQGNEQYF.

This clonotype was observed many times. This chain joins TRBV5-1 and TRBJ2-7; 8 bases align to TRBD1. V gave up 5 bases and J gave up 2 bases; unmatched junction bases: 12. This CDR3 has 16 amino acids. Germline CDR1 SGHRS, CDR2 YFSETQ. The chain's CDR3 is CASRLRSTGGAYEQYF. The CDR3 DNA reads as TGCGCCAGCAGGCTACGGAGCACAGGGGGAGCCTACGAGCAGTACTTC.

A few counts support this clonotype. V gene TRBV29-1 combines with J gene TRBJ2-7, with 7 bases lining up with TRBD2. This CDR3 comprises 11 residues. Germline CDR1 reads SQVTM; CDR2 reads ANQGSEA. J was trimmed by 9 bases and V by 6 bases; bases with no gene match: 8. The CDR3 sequence: CSVRTGRGQYF. For the CDR3, the DNA is TGCAGCGTACGGACGGGGAGGGGGCAGTACTTC.

The chain links TRBV5-4 to TRBJ1-4; possible D gene TRBD1, 5 bases. Trimming removed 0 bases at V and 3 bases at J, with 12 bases between. Looked up from germline, CDR1 is SGHNT and CDR2 is YYREEE (reference sequence). This CDR3 has 16 amino acids. The CDR3 nucleotides read TGTGCCAGCAGCTTGGGAGGGAGGGGCTCTAATGAAAAACTGTTTTTT. Translating gives CASSLGGRGSNEKLFF.

This clonotype was detected a few times. The chain couples TRBV6-1 to TRBJ2-5, with D unresolved. The CDR3 is 15 residues long. V lost 3 bases, J lost 5 bases, and 16 bases lay in between. Germline-derived CDR1 and CDR2 are MNHNS and SASEGT. The CDR3 spells CASSESPSVGETQYF. In DNA, the CDR3 is TGTGCCAGCAGTGAGAGCCCGAGCGTTGGGGAGACCCAGTACTTC.

Ten or more counts support this clonotype. The chain combines TRBV7-9 with TRBJ2-7, with 9 positions matching TRBD1. CDR3 size: 13 residues. After removal of 5 bases from V and 2 bases from J, the junction contained 1 base not matched to a gene. Germline V gene data show CDR1 as SEHNR and CDR2 as FQNEAQ (reference sequence). The chain's CDR3 is CASSNRGPYEQYF. CDR3 sequence (DNA): TGTGCCAGCAGCAACAGGGGGCCCTACGAGCAGTACTTC.

About this clonotype: The CDR3 does not end in the conserved phenylalanine or tryptophan, so this is likely a read error. No DNA is shown, since the ends of the CDR3 on it are uncertain; the CDR3 is the one TCRdb lists. The chain combines TRBV5-4 with TRBJ2-1; the table's D call, TRBD1, was not checked against the DNA. The CDR3 length is 13 residues, termini included. Germline lookup yields CDR1 SGHNT and CDR2 YYREEE (reference sequence). CDR3 sequence reads: CASSSGTSPEQFL.

This clonotype was observed at least ten times. The chain links TRBV3-1 to TRBJ2-3; D is uncertain. CDR3 length equals 15 residues. The germline V gene encodes CDR1 LGHDT and CDR2 YNNKEL (reference sequence). The germline V and J ends were trimmed by 0 bases and 2 bases, with 9 bases remaining between them. The DNA for the CDR3 is TGTGCCAGCAGCCAAGAAAGAAGGAACACAGATACGCAGTATTTT. Its protein is CASSQERRNTDTQYF.

This clonotype was counted between two and nine times. The CDR3 DNA reads TGCAGCGTTAACCAGGGAAGCGGCAATCAGCCCCAGCATTTT. Translation: CSVNQGSGNQPQHF. The J gene is TRBJ1-5, the V gene TRBV29-1; weak D call: TRBD1 (5 bases). Trimming cost V 5 bases and J 2 bases, with 13 bases left between them. Germline V CDR1 and CDR2: SQVTM, ANQGSEA. The CDR3 runs 14 residues.

The gene calls are TRBV29-1 and TRBJ2-7; tentatively, D is TRBD1 (5 bases). The length of the CDR3 is 15 residues. In germline, CDR1 is SQVTM, CDR2 ANQGSEA. Trimming cost V 5 bases and J 6 bases, with 23 bases left between them. The CDR3 DNA reads TGCAGCGTTTTTATGGCAGGTTTATCTGGGGCCGAGCAGTACTTC. Its translation is CSVFMAGLSGAEQYF.

This clonotype was observed at least ten times. One end of the junction does not line up with germline, which may come from a read error. The J gene is TRBJ2-5, the V gene TRBV7-2; D is ambiguous. Germline CDR1 and CDR2: SGHTA and FQGNSA. CDR3 length: 13 amino acids. This chain's CDR3 is CASSLAVQETRYF. CDR3 DNA: TGTGCCAGCAGCTTAGCGGTCCAAGAGACCCGGTACTTC.

The chain carries TRBV2 and TRBJ2-2; D not resolved. V lost 10 bases and J lost 5, with 17 bases in between. Germline values: CDR1 SNHLY, CDR2 FYNNEI. This CDR3 spans 14 amino acids. The CDR3 DNA is TGTGCCAACAGCGCACCAATAGGAACCGGGGAGCTGTTTTTT. This codes for CANSAPIGTGELFF.

This clonotype was found a few times. The gene calls are TRBV4-2 and TRBJ2-3; 9 bases fit TRBD2. V lost 0 bases to trimming and J lost 3 bases; unmatched junction nucleotides: 7. In germline, CDR1 is LGHNA, CDR2 YNFKEQ. CDR3 length: 17 amino acids. DNA for the CDR3: TGTGCCAGCAGCCAAGAAGATAGCGGGAGTATGACAGATACGCAGTATTTT. This codes for CASSQEDSGSMTDTQYF.

The chain combines TRBV27 with TRBJ2-1; 11 bases align to TRBD2. Germline V lookup: CDR1 MNHEY, CDR2 SMNVEV (reference sequence). CDR3 size: 14 residues. V lost 4 bases to trimming and J lost 12 bases; unmatched junction nucleotides: 8. The CDR3 bases are TGTGCCAGCAGTTCCTCGACTAGCGGGACGGGGCAGTTCTTC. Residues: CASSSSTSGTGQFF.

The chain couples TRBV2 to TRBJ1-2; D possibly corresponds to TRBD1 (6 bases). Germline CDR1 and CDR2: SNHLY and FYNNEI. Between the trimmed V and J ends, which lost 7 bases and 4 bases, there was a span of 13 bases. This CDR3 spans 13 amino acids. The CDR3 spells CASTIQGSYGYTF. The CDR3 DNA sequence: TGTGCCAGCACTATACAGGGAAGCTATGGCTACACCTTC.

The chain couples TRBV9 to TRBJ2-3; 9 bases are shared with TRBD2. The CDR3 runs 15 residues. Per the germline V gene, CDR1 is SGDLS and CDR2 is YYNGEE. The junction had 3 bases not matched to a gene; V was cut back by 4 bases and J by 0 bases. The CDR3 DNA sequence: TGTGCCAGCAGCAAGGCGGGGGGGAGCACAGATACGCAGTATTTT. It specifies CASSKAGGSTDTQYF. The variable domain in full, completed from reference TRBV9 and TRBJ2-3, reads DSGVTQTPKHLITATGQRVTLRCSPRSGDLSVYWYQQSLDQGLQFLIQYYNGEERAKGNILERFSAQQFPDLHSELNLSSLELGDSALYFCASSKAGGSTDTQYFGPGTRLTVL.

Regarding this clonotype: Germline and junction disagree at one end, which may indicate a read error. The chain uses TRBV9 and TRBJ2-1, with a possible D match to TRBD2 (6 bases). The CDR3 has 15 residues. Germline V lookup: CDR1 SGDLS, CDR2 YYNGEE. In DNA, the CDR3 is TGTGCCAGCAGCGTAAGTTCGGAGCGGGTGCATGAGCCGTTCTTC. Its protein product is CASSVSSERVHEPFF.

This chain links TRBV28 with TRBJ2-7; TRBD2 agrees at 12 bases. Trimming at V came to 3 bases and at J to 6 bases, leaving 6 bases not matched to a gene. The CDR3 contains 15 residues. Germline V gene data show CDR1 as MDHEN and CDR2 as SYDVKM. CDR3 region: CASSFLAGGRVEQYF. The DNA for the CDR3 is TGTGCCAGCAGTTTCCTAGCGGGAGGGCGAGTCGAGCAGTACTTC.

The chain has TRBV5-8 and TRBJ2-1, with 8 bases identical to TRBD1. Germline CDR1 is SGHTS and CDR2 is YDEGEE. This CDR3 region has 15 residues. With 1 base clipped from V and 7 bases from J, the junction kept 7 bases outside the gene matches. The CDR3 DNA sequence: TGTGCCAGCAGCTTGAGGGCAGGGGGCTGGAATGAGCAGTTCTTC. Amino acids: CASSLRAGGWNEQFF.

Ten or more counts support this clonotype. CDR3 residues: CATSGAEQYF. CDR3 DNA: TGTGCCACTAGCGGGGCCGAGCAGTACTTC. This chain links TRBV6-5 with TRBJ2-7, with 9 nucleotides matching TRBD2. Trimming cost V 10 bases and J 6 bases; bases outside gene matches: 1. The CDR3 has 10 residues. Germline lookup yields CDR1 MNHEY and CDR2 SVGAGI.

The chain uses TRBV30 and TRBJ1-6; 7 bases fit TRBD1. V shed 1 base, J shed 7 bases, and the junction held 1 base outside the gene matches. Germline lookup yields CDR1 GTSNPN and CDR2 SVGIG (reference sequence). CDR3 length: 13 amino acids. For the CDR3, the DNA is TGTGCCTGGAGTGAACAGGGGAATTCACCCCTCCACTTT. Translating it yields CAWSEQGNSPLHF. Full variable domain (remainder filled in from reference TRBV30 and TRBJ1-6): SQTIHQWPATLVQPVGSPLSLECTVEGTSNPNLYWYRQAAGRGLQLLFYSVGIGQISSEVPQNLSASRPQDRQFILSSKKLLLSDSGFYLCAWSEQGNSPLHFGNGTRLTVT.